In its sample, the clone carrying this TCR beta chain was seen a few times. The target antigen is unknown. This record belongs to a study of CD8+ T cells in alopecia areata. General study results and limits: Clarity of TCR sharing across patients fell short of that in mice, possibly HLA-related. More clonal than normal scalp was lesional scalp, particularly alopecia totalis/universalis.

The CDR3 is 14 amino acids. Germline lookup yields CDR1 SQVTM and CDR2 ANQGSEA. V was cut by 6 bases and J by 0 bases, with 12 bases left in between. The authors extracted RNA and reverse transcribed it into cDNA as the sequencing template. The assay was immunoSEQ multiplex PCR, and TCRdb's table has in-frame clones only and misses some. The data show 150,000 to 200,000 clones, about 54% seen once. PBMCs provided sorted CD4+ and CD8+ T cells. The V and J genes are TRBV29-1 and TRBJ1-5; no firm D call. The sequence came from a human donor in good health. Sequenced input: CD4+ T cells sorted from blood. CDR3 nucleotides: TGCAGCGTCGTCAGGAAAGATAGCAATCAGCCCCAGCATTTT. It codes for CSVVRKDSNQPQHF.